What follows are 24 T cell receptor beta chains derived from one specimen sequenced in a study of blood T cell repertoires in COVID-19. Repertoires were generated with immunoSEQ multiplex PCR, while TCRdb's copy carries only in-frame clones and drops some. Here the sample spans approximately 210,000 clones, approximately 78% being singletons. The sequenced material came from peripheral blood. All receptors derive from a woman in her 40s with acute or convalescent COVID-19.

V is TRBV6-1 and J is TRBJ2-7; D call uncertain. The CDR3 sequence is 14 residues long. Germline V gene sequence: CDR1 MNHNS, CDR2 SASEGT. V was trimmed by 3 bases and J by 3 bases, leaving 12 bases between them. The CDR3 DNA reads TGTGCCAGCAGTGAGGTCGAGGCTGGCTACGAGCAGTACTTC. The encoded protein is CASSEVEAGYEQYF.

The rearrangement links TRBV27 to TRBJ1-2; TRBD1 matches at 12 bases. Germline V gene data show CDR1 as MNHEY and CDR2 as SMNVEV (reference sequence). This CDR3 has 17 residues. The ends lost 2 bases at V and 2 bases at J; junction bases unmatched: 6. The CDR3 sequence: CASSLKGQGAQNYGYTF. For the CDR3, the DNA is TGTGCCAGCAGTTTAAAGGGACAGGGGGCTCAAAACTATGGCTACACCTTC.

The rearrangement joins TRBV18 to TRBJ2-3; no reliable D call. CDR1 and CDR2 from the germline V gene are KGHSH and LQKENI. The CDR3 sequence is 15 residues long. Trimming left V 5 bases short and J 1 base short, with 13 bases between. This CDR3 reads CASSTKQIGTDTQYF. In DNA form, the CDR3 reads TGTGCCAGCTCAACAAAACAGATAGGCACAGATACGCAGTATTTT.

The CDR3 protein is CASSLLSTDTQYF. The DNA for the CDR3 is TGTGCCAGCAGCTTACTCAGCACAGATACGCAGTATTTT. The rearrangement links TRBV7-2 to TRBJ2-3; D remains ambiguous. Germline V gene sequence: CDR1 SGHTA, CDR2 FQGNSA. V was cut by 2 bases and J by 0 bases, with 3 bases left in between. The CDR3 totals 13 residues.

The V and J genes are TRBV5-5 and TRBJ2-7, with D possibly matching TRBD1 (6 bases). The V gene lost 4 bases and the J gene lost 3 bases, with 14 bases spanning the gap. The CDR3 is made up of 14 amino acids. Germline V gene sequence: CDR1 SGHKS, CDR2 YYEKEE (reference sequence). CDR3 sequence reads: CASSPTDSLYEQYF. DNA for the CDR3: TGTGCCAGCAGCCCGACGGACAGCCTCTACGAGCAGTACTTC.

V usage is TRBV11-3 and J usage is TRBJ2-3, with TRBD2 identical over 8 bases. The CDR3 runs 16 residues. Germline trimming cut 1 base from V and 2 bases from J; bases unmatched to any gene: 5. Per germline, CDR1 SGHNT and CDR2 YENEEA. CDR3 sequence reads: CASSLGREVNTDTQYF. CDR3 in DNA: TGTGCCAGCAGCTTAGGGCGGGAGGTAAACACAGATACGCAGTATTTT.

This clone was detected a few times. The chain links TRBV27 to TRBJ2-1, with a possible D match to TRBD2 (6 bases). The CDR3 totals 17 residues. Per the germline V gene, CDR1 is MNHEY and CDR2 is SMNVEV (reference sequence). The germline V and J ends were trimmed by 0 bases and 0 bases, with 12 bases remaining between them. CDR3: CASSLSASVSSYNEQFF. In DNA, the CDR3 is TGTGCCAGCAGTTTATCGGCTAGCGTGAGCTCCTACAATGAGCAGTTCTTC.

The CDR3: CASSYSDSGKLFF. Written as DNA, the CDR3 is TGTGCCAGCAGTTATTCGGACAGTGGAAAACTGTTTTTT. This chain connects TRBV6-5 to TRBJ1-4, with D possibly matching TRBD1 (6 bases). Trimming left V 3 bases short and J 10 bases short, with 12 bases between. Per the germline V gene, CDR1 is MNHEY and CDR2 is SVGAGI. The CDR3 loop spans 13 amino acids.

The rearrangement joins TRBV30 to TRBJ1-2; 7 bases are shared with TRBD1. Germline V gives CDR1 GTSNPN, CDR2 SVGIG (reference sequence). The V segment lost 2 bases and the J segment 0 bases; nucleotides outside the gene matches: 6. The CDR3 runs 15 residues. Here the CDR3 reads CAWSRQGLPNYGYTF. The CDR3 DNA reads as TGTGCCTGGAGTCGACAGGGCCTCCCTAACTATGGCTACACCTTC.

This rearrangement joins TRBV2 to TRBJ1-4; D remains ambiguous. V lost 3 bases and J 0 bases, leaving 11 bases between the germline ends. CDR1 and CDR2 (germline): SNHLY, FYNNEI. The CDR3 loop spans 16 amino acids. The CDR3 region has the DNA TGTGCCAGCAGTGACGCATCTGCTACAACTAATGAAAAACTGTTTTTT. It translates to CASSDASATTNEKLFF.

The J gene is TRBJ1-1, the V gene TRBV21-1; the table's D call of TRBD1 was not tested on the DNA. TRBV21-1 is a known pseudogene. The CDR3 is made up of 14 amino acids. For the CDR3, the DNA is TGTGCCAGCAGCAACCAGGATGGGTACACTGAAGCTTTCTTT. This gives the protein CASSNQDGYTEAFF.

The V call is TRBV5-1, the J call TRBJ2-5, with 10 positions matching TRBD2. This CDR3 is 17 amino acids long. Germline V gene sequence: CDR1 SGHRS, CDR2 YFSETQ. V shed 2 bases and J 2 bases; nucleotides not matched to a gene: 9. The CDR3 region is CASSFSRTSGQQETQYF. CDR3 sequence (DNA): TGCGCCAGCAGCTTCAGTCGGACTAGCGGTCAACAAGAGACCCAGTACTTC.

The chain links TRBV10-3 to TRBJ2-7; 8 nucleotides align to TRBD1. The CDR3 is made up of 15 amino acids. V lost 0 bases to trimming and J lost 3 bases; unmatched junction nucleotides: 4. Looked up from germline, CDR1 is ENHRY and CDR2 is SYGVKD. This chain's CDR3 is CAISESGQGYYEQYF. The CDR3 DNA is TGTGCCATCAGTGAGTCAGGACAGGGATACTACGAGCAGTACTTC.

The rearrangement joins TRBV7-6 to TRBJ2-3; 7 bases are shared with TRBD2. In germline, CDR1 is SGHVS, CDR2 FNYEAQ. CDR3 size: 15 residues. V was clipped by 6 bases and J by 2 bases; unmatched bases: 8. CDR3 sequence: CASSGAGVPTDTQYF. Here the CDR3 DNA reads TGTGCCAGCAGTGGGGCGGGGGTCCCCACAGATACGCAGTATTTT.

This sequence joins TRBV13 and TRBJ2-3, with 12 positions matching TRBD2. The CDR3 runs to 19 residues. Germline V gene data show CDR1 as PRHDT and CDR2 as FYEKMQ (reference sequence). V lost 5 bases to trimming and J lost 2 bases; unmatched junction nucleotides: 14. DNA for the CDR3: TGTGCCAGCAGCGACCGACTTAGGCGGACTAGCGGGGTCACAGATACGCAGTATTTT. It yields the protein CASSDRLRRTSGVTDTQYF. Filled out from reference TRBV13 and TRBJ2-3, the complete variable domain reads AAGVIQSPRHLIKEKRETATLKCYPIPRHDTVYWYQQGPGQDPQFLISFYEKMQSDKGSIPDRFSAQQFSDYHSELNMSSLELGDSALYFCASSDRLRRTSGVTDTQYFGPGTRLTVL.

V gene TRBV24-1 combines with J gene TRBJ1-5; D possibly corresponds to TRBD1 (6 bases). V gave up 4 bases and J gave up 5 bases, with 11 bases separating them. The germline CDR1 and CDR2 sequences are KGHDR and SFDVKD. The CDR3 totals 14 residues. This CDR3 reads CATSDPSGDQPQHF. CDR3 in DNA: TGTGCCACCAGTGACCCATCAGGGGATCAGCCCCAGCATTTT.

The V call is TRBV9, the J call TRBJ2-7; maybe TRBD1 (5 bases). The germline V and J ends were trimmed by 3 bases and 0 bases, with 10 bases remaining between them. The CDR3 consists of 14 residues. Germline lookup yields CDR1 SGDLS and CDR2 YYNGEE. The CDR3 protein is CASSGQFSSYEQYF. DNA of the CDR3: TGTGCCAGCAGCGGACAGTTTAGCTCCTACGAGCAGTACTTC.

The V and J genes are TRBV7-9 and TRBJ1-6, with 7 positions matching TRBD1. Germline CDR1 and CDR2: SEHNR and FQNEAQ (reference sequence). The J segment lost 7 bases and the V segment lost 4 bases, leaving 4 bases of the junction unmatched. The CDR3 runs 14 residues. The CDR3 spells CASSSGQTNSPLHF. The CDR3 DNA sequence: TGTGCCAGCAGCTCGGGACAGACCAATTCACCCCTCCACTTT.

This clone was detected a few times. This sequence joins TRBV18 and TRBJ1-3; 7 bases match TRBD1. The V gene end was trimmed by 4 bases and the J gene end by 4 bases; junction bases not matched to a gene: 4. This CDR3 has 14 amino acids. The germline gives CDR1 KGHSH, CDR2 LQKENI. Written as DNA, the CDR3 is TGTGCCAGCTCACAGGGGACAGCAGGAAACACCATATATTTT. This encodes CASSQGTAGNTIYF.

The rearrangement links TRBV7-2 to TRBJ1-4, with 8 nucleotides matching TRBD1. Per the germline V gene, CDR1 is SGHTA and CDR2 is FQGNSA. The CDR3 length is 16 residues. The junction had 13 bases not matched to a gene; V was cut back by 5 bases and J by 8 bases. For the CDR3, the DNA is TGTGCCAGCAGCCCCAGAGGACAGGGTCAAAGAGAAAAACTGTTTTTT. The encoded protein is CASSPRGQGQREKLFF.

V usage is TRBV3-1 (or the pseudogene TRBV3-2) and J usage is TRBJ2-7; the match to TRBD1 covers 9 bases. After removal of 9 bases from V and 8 bases from J, the junction contained 14 bases not matched to a gene. The V gene's germline CDR1 is LGHDT and CDR2 YNNKEL (reference sequence). CDR3 length: 14 amino acids. The CDR3 DNA follows: TGTGCCAGAGGGGGCCTCGGGACAGGGTACAAGCAGTACTTC. Protein sequence: CARGGLGTGYKQYF.

The chain joins TRBV11-2 to TRBJ1-2, with D perhaps matching TRBD1 (6 bases). Trimming took off 7 bases at V and 5 bases at J, with 14 bases between the two ends. CDR1 SGHAT and CDR2 FQNNGV come from the germline V gene. The CDR3 covers 13 residues. DNA for the CDR3: TGTGCCAGCACGGCGGGGGCGTTTTATGGCTACACCTTC. This sequence encodes CASTAGAFYGYTF.

About this clone: This sample also contains other DNA sequences that code for the same CDR3. The rearrangement joins TRBV19 to TRBJ2-3, with 9 bases aligning to TRBD2. The V and J ends lost 5 bases and 2 bases, in that order; junction bases with no gene match: 8. Germline V lookup: CDR1 LNHDA, CDR2 SQIVND (reference sequence). The CDR3 has 16 residues. The CDR3 loop is CASSPRASGVTDTQYF. The CDR3 bases are TGTGCCAGTAGTCCCCGGGCTAGCGGGGTCACAGATACGCAGTATTTT.

V gene TRBV27 combines with J gene TRBJ2-7, with D possibly TRBD2 on 7 matching bases. Trimming took 6 bases from V and 2 from J, leaving 14 bases between them. Per the germline V gene, CDR1 is MNHEY and CDR2 is SMNVEV (reference sequence). This CDR3 is 14 amino acids long. The CDR3 region has the DNA TGTGCCAGCAGAGAACAGGGACTAACCTACGAGCAGTACTTC. This sequence encodes CASREQGLTYEQYF.